The present TCR beta chain was sequenced within a study of long-term antiretroviral therapy in people with HIV. Study-wide findings and caveats: The study found that diversity rose after ART but stayed below transplant donor controls.

Samples held roughly 0.9-10 million cryopreserved PBMC before DNA extraction. In regard to this clone: The antigen is not known.

The CDR3 is 13 amino acids. Trimming took off 4 bases at V and 3 bases at J, with 10 bases between the two ends. Germline lookup yields CDR1 MGHRA and CDR2 YSYEKL. Survey-level immunoSEQ v3.0 assays were run. Sequencing was performed with immunoSEQ multiplex PCR; in TCRdb, only in-frame clones are kept and a portion is missing. In the table there are 36,000 or so clones, roughly 87% of which are singletons. Sequenced here: unsorted PBMCs, sampled 0.6 years after starting antiretroviral therapy. The genes are TRBV4-1 and TRBJ2-7; a possible D gene is TRBD1 (5 bases). This receptor was taken from a man aged 18-30 years with HIV. CDR3 sequence reads: CASSPRVNYEQYF. For the CDR3, the DNA is TGCGCCAGCAGCCCCAGGGTGAACTACGAGCAGTACTTC.